This T cell receptor beta chain is drawn from a study of blood T cell repertoires in COVID-19 (TCRdb year 2020). The study in broad terms: The collaborator samples originated in the United States, Italy and Spain and spanned the acute and convalescent phases of COVID-19. The material from the prospective study consisted of cDNA or gDNA derived from T cells, B-cell-depleted T cells, or PBMCs. Subjects who had been exposed to COVID-19, were actively infected with it, or had recovered from it provided the deeply sampled blood TCRbeta repertoires that made up the dataset. The repertoires were released in a freely available public database meant as a resource for research on the immune response to SARS-CoV-2. Samples were obtained from the ongoing ImmuneRACE study (first 160 participants) and from 1,200 or so subjects provided by 6 global collaborators. Nearly every sample came with metadata listing a de-identified subject ID, COVID-19 status, age in years and sex. HLA class I and class II types, where available, came from metadata supplied by the sample provider rather than from assay-based typing. The investigation overall reported the following: How much clinical and demographic metadata was included differed by source and by participant, and the metadata was provided uncurated.

Each collaborating institution followed its own protocols to collect whole blood in K2EDTA tubes. For TCRbeta analysis, collaborators shipped samples in one of three forms: frozen whole blood, isolated PBMCs, or DNA extracted from either of those sample types. Looking up the germline V gene yields CDR1 SGHRS and CDR2 YFSETQ. Inclusive of the bounding cysteine and phenylalanine, the CDR3 is 15 residues long. Only the CDR3 DNA is retained, 45 bases long and in frame from the first base. V was cut back by 4 bases and J by 7 bases, leaving a gap of 17 bases between them. Notes on this clone: Its antigen remains undetermined. No base qualities exist here, and no much larger clone lies one base off it.

The immunoSEQ Assay, a bias-controlled multiplex PCR, was used to amplify TCRbeta CDR3 regions from genomic DNA. The study's processing was this. Within the assay, amplification of reference gene primers was used to estimate how many nucleated cells each sample contained. Sequence reads were collapsed and filtered to measure the absolute abundance of every unique TCRbeta CDR3 rearrangement. For each sample, productive Simpson clonality was calculated by taking the square root of Simpson's diversity index across productive rearrangements. TCRdb obtained this table from immuneACCESS and retained in-frame rearrangements with V and J assigned. These tables miss some clones; where compared with another copy, unresolved V genes account for less than half of the shortfall, and the remainder is unexplained. The DNA was the basis for D and trimming; V, J and clone size are from that table. The sample table lists 150,000 to 200,000 clones, 85% of them with a count of one. Clones ranked in the top ten supply 3% to 4% of the sample.

Material for sequencing was peripheral blood. In this chain, TRBV5-1 is recombined with TRBJ1-4, with the identity of the D gene unclear. The sequence derives from a human donor with acute or convalescent COVID-19. The donor label of this sample is uncertain. The nucleotide sequence is TGCGCCAGCAGCACCCGGACCGGAGGTGGTGAAAAACTGTTTTTT. Its protein product is CASSTRTGGGEKLFF.